This T cell receptor beta chain was identified in a study of blood T cell repertoires in COVID-19. Study-wide background: Whether acute or convalescent, the COVID-19 samples came from the United States, Italy and Spain. Nucleic acid was either cDNA or gDNA, and it came from T cells, B-cell-depleted T cells, or PBMCs.

The CDR3 extends over 13 amino acids. The germline V gene has CDR1 LGHDT and CDR2 YNNKEL (reference sequence). V dropped 4 bases and J dropped 5; count of bases not matched to a gene: 4. Methods used by the authors: By means of reference gene primer amplification, nucleated cell counts were estimated. The assay was immunoSEQ multiplex PCR, and TCRdb's table has in-frame clones only and misses some. V, J and clone size derive from that table, while D and trimming were established from the DNA sequence. Of 140,000 to 150,000 clones listed, roughly 90% were seen once; the top ten hold less than 3%. This chain connects TRBV3-1 (or the pseudogene TRBV3-2) to TRBJ1-1, with 7 bases matching TRBD1. The receptor comes from a man in his 60s with active or convalescent COVID-19. Source material: peripheral blood. This CDR3 is CASSRDRITEAFF. The CDR3 coding sequence is TGTGCCAGCAGCCGGGACAGAATTACTGAAGCTTTCTTT.